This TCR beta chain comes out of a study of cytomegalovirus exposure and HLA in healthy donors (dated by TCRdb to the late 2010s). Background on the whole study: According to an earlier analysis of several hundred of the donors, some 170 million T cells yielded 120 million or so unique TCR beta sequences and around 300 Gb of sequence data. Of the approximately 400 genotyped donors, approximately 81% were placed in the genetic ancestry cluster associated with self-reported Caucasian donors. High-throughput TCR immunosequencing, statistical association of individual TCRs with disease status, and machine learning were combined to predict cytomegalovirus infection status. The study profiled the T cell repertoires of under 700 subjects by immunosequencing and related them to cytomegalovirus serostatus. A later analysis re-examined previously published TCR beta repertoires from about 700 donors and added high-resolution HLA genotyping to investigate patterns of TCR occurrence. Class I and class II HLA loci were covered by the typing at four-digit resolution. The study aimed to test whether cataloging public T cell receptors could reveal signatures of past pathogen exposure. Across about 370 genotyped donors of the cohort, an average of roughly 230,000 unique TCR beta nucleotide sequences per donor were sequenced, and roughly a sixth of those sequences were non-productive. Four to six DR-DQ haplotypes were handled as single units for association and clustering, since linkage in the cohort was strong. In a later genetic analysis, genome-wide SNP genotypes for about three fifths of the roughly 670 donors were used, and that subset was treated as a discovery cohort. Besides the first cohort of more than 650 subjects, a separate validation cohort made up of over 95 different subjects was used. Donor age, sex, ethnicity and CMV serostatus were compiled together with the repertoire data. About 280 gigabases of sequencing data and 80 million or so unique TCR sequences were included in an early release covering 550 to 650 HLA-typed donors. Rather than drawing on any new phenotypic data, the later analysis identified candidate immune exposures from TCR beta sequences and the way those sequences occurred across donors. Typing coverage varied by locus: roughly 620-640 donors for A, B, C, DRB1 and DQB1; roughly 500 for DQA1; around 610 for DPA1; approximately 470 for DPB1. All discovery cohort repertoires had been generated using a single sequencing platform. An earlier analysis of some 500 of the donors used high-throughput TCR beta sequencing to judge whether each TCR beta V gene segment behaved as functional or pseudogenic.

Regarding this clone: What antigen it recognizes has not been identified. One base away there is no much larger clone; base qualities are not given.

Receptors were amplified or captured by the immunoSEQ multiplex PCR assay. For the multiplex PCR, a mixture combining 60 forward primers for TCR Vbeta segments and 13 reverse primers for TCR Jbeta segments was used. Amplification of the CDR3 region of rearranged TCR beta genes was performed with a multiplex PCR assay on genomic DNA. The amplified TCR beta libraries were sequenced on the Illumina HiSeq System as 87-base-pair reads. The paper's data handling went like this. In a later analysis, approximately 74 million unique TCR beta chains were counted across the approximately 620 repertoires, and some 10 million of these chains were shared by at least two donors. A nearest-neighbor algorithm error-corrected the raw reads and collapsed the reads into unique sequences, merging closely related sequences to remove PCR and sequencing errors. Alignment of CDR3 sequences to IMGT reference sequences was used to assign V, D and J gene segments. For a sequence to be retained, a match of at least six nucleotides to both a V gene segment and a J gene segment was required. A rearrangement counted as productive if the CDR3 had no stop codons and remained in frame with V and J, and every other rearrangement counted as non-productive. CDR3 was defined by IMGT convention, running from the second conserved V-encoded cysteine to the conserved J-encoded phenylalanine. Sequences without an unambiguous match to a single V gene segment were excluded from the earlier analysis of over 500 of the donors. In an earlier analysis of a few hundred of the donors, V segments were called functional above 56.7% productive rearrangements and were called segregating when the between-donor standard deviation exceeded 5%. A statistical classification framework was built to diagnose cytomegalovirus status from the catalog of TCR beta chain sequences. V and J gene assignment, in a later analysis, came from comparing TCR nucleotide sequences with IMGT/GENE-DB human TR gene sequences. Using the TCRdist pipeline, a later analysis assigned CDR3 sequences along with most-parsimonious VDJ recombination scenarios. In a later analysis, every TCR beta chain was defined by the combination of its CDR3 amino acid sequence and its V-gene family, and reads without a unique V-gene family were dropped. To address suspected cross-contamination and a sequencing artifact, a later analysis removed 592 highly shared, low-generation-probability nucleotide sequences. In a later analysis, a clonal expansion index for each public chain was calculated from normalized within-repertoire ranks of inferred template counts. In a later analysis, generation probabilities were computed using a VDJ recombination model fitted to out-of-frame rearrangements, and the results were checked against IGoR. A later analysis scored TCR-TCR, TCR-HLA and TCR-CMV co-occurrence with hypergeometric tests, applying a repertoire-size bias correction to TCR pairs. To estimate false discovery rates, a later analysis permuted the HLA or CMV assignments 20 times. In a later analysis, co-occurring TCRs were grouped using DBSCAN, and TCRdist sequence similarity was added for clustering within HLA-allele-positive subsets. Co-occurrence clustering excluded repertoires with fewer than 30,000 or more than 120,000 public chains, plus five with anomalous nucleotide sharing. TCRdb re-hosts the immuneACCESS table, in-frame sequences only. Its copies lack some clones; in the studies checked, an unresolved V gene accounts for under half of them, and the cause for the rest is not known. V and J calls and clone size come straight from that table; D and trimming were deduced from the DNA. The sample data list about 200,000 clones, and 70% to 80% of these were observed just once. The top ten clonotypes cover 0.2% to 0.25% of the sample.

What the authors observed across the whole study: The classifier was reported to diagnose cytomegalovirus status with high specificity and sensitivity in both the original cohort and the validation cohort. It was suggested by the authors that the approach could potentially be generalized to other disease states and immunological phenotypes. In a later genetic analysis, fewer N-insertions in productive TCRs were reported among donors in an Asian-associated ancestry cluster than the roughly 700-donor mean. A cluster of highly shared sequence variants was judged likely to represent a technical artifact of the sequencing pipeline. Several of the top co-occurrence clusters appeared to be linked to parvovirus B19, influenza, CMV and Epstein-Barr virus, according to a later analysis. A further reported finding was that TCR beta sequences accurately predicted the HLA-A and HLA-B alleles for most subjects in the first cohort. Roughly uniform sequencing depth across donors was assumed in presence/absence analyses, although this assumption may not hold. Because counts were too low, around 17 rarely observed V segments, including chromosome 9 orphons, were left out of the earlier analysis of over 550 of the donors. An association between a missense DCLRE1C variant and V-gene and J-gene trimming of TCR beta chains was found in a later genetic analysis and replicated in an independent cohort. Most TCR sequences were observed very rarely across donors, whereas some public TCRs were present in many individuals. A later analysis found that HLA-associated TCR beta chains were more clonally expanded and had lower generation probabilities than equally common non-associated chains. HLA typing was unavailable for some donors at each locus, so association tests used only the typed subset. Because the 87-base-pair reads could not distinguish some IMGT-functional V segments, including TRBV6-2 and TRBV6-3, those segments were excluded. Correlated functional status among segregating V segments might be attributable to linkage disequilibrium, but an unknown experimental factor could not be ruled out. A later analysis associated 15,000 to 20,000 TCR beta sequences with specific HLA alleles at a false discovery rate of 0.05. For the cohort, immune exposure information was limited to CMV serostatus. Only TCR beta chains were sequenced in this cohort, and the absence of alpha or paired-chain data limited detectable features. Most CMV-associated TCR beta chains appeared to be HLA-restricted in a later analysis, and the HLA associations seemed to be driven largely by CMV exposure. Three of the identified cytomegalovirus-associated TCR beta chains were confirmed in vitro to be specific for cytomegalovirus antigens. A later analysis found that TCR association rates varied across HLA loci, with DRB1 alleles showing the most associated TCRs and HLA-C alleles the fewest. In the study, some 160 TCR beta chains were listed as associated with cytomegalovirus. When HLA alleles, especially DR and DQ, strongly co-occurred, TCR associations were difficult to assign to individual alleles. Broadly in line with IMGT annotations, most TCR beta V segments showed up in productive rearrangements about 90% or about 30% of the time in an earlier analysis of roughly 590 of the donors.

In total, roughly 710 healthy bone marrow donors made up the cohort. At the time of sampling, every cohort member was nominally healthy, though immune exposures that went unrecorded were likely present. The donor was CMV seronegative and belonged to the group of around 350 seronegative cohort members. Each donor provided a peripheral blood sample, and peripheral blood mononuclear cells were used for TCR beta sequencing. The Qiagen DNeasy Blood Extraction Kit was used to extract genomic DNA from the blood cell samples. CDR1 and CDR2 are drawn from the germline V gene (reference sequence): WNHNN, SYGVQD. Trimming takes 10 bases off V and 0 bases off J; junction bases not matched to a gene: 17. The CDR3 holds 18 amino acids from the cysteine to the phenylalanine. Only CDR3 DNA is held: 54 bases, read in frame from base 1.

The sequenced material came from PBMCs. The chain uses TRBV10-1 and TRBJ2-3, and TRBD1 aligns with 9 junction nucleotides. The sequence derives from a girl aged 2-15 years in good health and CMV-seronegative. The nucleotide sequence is TGCGCCACCTCGTCCCGGGACAGGGTTCGGAGTAGCACAGATACGCAGTATTTT. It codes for CATSSRDRVRSSTDTQYF.